This T cell receptor beta chain was captured in a study of cytomegalovirus exposure and HLA in healthy donors. Study results and caveats: It was only CMV serostatus that was available as immune exposure information. An analysis done earlier found most TCR beta V segments productive about 87% or about 30% of the time.

Researchers ran the PCR with 60 Vbeta and 13 Jbeta primers. Profiled with immunoSEQ multiplex PCR; TCRdb holds only in-frame clones, not every one. The sample lists 130,000 to 150,000 clones, 70% to 80% seen once, with more than 3% in the top ten. Points on this clone: Its antigen is unknown.

Trimming shortened V by 0 bases and J by 0 bases, and 9 bases separated the two germline ends. This CDR3 is built from 15 residues. Germline loops: CDR1 LGHNT, CDR2 FRNRAP. The sequenced sample consisted of PBMCs. The chain combines TRBV12-5 with TRBJ2-7, with D uncertain. This TCR derives from a female donor in good health and CMV-seronegative. DNA of the CDR3: TGTGCTAGTGGTTTGGTACGAGGCTCCTCCTACGAGCAGTACTTC. Encoded protein: CASGLVRGSSYEQYF.